In this sample, the clone carrying this T cell receptor (beta chain) turned up once. Germline V gene sequence: CDR1 MDHEN, CDR2 SYDVKM. The CDR3 covers 13 residues. The V gene lost 6 bases and the J gene lost 6 bases, with 14 bases spanning the gap. With TRAV- and TRBV-specific primers, first-strand cDNA was made, covering the alpha and beta chains. It was with a constant-region primer and a V-primer adapter that TCRs were amplified over about 20 PCR cycles. TCRdb re-analysed the reads in MiXCR, keeping a single row per CDR3 protein. The sample contains more than 85,000 distinct CDR3 sequences, roughly 9% of which appear only once. This sample was included in a study of low-dose radiotherapy and immunotherapy resistance in tumors. Looking at the study overall: Radiation delivery to Cohort 1 consisted of 0.5 Gy per fraction every 2 weeks, summing to 6.5 Gy. One day prior to radiation and immunotherapy, intravenous cyclophosphamide at 200 mg/m2 was given, repeated every two weeks. On an every-two-weeks schedule, patients received intravenous nivolumab 240 mg, along with ipilimumab 1 mg/kg every six weeks.

Described time point: before trial treatment. Inclusion covered patients whose advanced solid tumors lacked tumor-infiltrating lymphocytes. The rearrangement links TRBV28 to TRBJ1-2; D uncertain. The receptor was derived from a male donor with prostate cancer. Sample: PBMCs, taken before treatment. The CDR3 loop reads CASRLLGENGYTF. Here the CDR3 DNA reads TGTGCCAGCAGGCTGCTTGGAGAGAATGGCTACACCTTC.